This T cell receptor (beta chain) derives from a study of T cell clones after liver transplantation. Study in general: TCRbeta sequencing after a pre-transplant mixed lymphocyte reaction identified graft-donor-reactive clones, later tracked in post-transplant blood. Notes on the study in general: A larger donor-reactive than third-party decline suggested partial antigen-specific deletion.

Trimming removed 1 base from V and 8 bases from J, with 11 bases in between. CDR1 and CDR2 (germline): MNHNS, SASEGT. The CDR3 covers 13 residues. Worth noting for this clone: Its antigen is undetermined.

TCRdb's table, derived via immunoSEQ multiplex PCR, lists solely in-frame clones and lacks some. Among some 50,000 clones listed, 60% to 75% were seen once. Sequenced material: CD4+ T cells from blood, taken at the 22-month timepoint. V usage is TRBV6-1 and J usage is TRBJ1-2; possible D gene TRBD1, 5 bases. This sequence originates from a human patient who received a liver transplant. T cells may partly derive from the graft donor. CDR3 in amino acids: CASSEGGERGYTF. The CDR3, as DNA: TGTGCCAGCAGTGAAGGGGGCGAGCGAGGCTACACCTTC.